These 11 T cell receptor beta chains originate from one sample sequenced in a study of T cells expressing NK-cell markers. TCRdb re-called the 5' RACE reads, yielding one record per CDR3 amino acid sequence without DNA. This sample contains roughly 450,000 distinct CDR3 sequences. The sample comprised blood T cells: a sorted CD56 or NKG2C T cell subset, CD4+ or CD8+ T cells, or bulk PBMC T cells (not recorded which). These receptors were taken from a woman aged 50 to 60 in good health.

The rearrangement links TRBV29-1 to TRBJ2-1. This CDR3 region has 14 residues. Germline-derived CDR1 and CDR2 are SQVTM and ANQGSEA. The chain's CDR3 is CSVAVGSSYNEQFF.

CDR3 residues: CASSLVGSPTDTQYF. This chain links TRBV12-3 or TRBV12-4 with TRBJ2-3. The CDR3 has 15 amino acids.

This rearrangement joins TRBV5-1 to TRBJ2-1; TCRdb returns TRBD2, unconfirmable since there is no DNA. The CDR3 is 17 residues long. CDR1 and CDR2 (germline): SGHRS, YFSETQ. CDR3 residues: CASSPGLAGPTYNEQFF.

The V call is TRBV27, the J call TRBJ2-5; TCRdb outputs TRBD1, but without DNA this stays unchecked. CDR3 length: 16 residues. The germline gives CDR1 MNHEY, CDR2 SMNVEV (reference sequence). CDR3 sequence reads: CASRGTGEQNQETQYF.

V is TRBV12-3 or TRBV12-4 and J is TRBJ1-4; the D call from TCRdb, TRBD1, cannot be confirmed without DNA. CDR3 length: 14 amino acids. CDR3: CASSTGQGYEKLFF.

This chain uses TRBV20-1 with TRBJ2-7; the TCRdb call, TRBD1, lacks DNA for checking. Germline V lookup: CDR1 DFQATT, CDR2 SNEGSKA (reference sequence). This CDR3 contains 14 residues. CDR3: CSARDPTGSYEQYF.

The chain has TRBV14 and TRBJ2-3; TCRdb picks TRBD2, but there is no DNA to check that call. In germline, CDR1 is SGHDN, CDR2 FVKESK. CDR3 length: 17 residues. This CDR3 is CASSKFIQIAGADTQYF.

The chain has TRBV19 and TRBJ2-2; TCRdb selects TRBD2, and the lack of DNA leaves this call unchecked. Germline V gene sequence: CDR1 LNHDA, CDR2 SQIVND (reference sequence). The CDR3 spans 17 residues. The CDR3 loop reads CASSLLGPSGVTGELFF.

The chain combines TRBV5-1 with TRBJ2-5; without DNA, the TCRdb call of TRBD2 cannot be checked. The CDR3 contains 15 residues. Per germline, CDR1 SGHRS and CDR2 YFSETQ. CDR3: CASSPFSGPQETQYF.

V and J are TRBV6-2 or TRBV6-3 and TRBJ2-1; the D call of TRBD1 rests on TCRdb alone, since no DNA is present to check it. Germline CDR1 reads MNHEY; CDR2 reads SVGEGT. There are 14 residues in the CDR3. CDR3 sequence reads: CASRGGGKANEQFF.

J is TRBJ2-1 and V is TRBV2; TCRdb proposes TRBD2, but this gene call is untestable without DNA. Germline CDR1 reads SNHLY; CDR2 reads FYNNEI. CDR3 size: 15 residues. CDR3 region: CASSVGTIPNDEQFF.